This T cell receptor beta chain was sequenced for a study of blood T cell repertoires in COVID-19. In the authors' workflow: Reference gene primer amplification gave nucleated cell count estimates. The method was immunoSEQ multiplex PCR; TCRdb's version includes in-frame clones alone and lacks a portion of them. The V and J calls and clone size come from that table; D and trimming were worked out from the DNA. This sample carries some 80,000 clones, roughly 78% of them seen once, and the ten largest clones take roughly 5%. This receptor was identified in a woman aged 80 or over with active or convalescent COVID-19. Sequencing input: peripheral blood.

Here the CDR3 reads CASSRHSGNTEAFF. In DNA, the CDR3 is TGTGCCAGCAGCCGCCATTCAGGGAACACTGAAGCTTTCTTT. The chain couples TRBV11-2 to TRBJ1-1; D unresolved. Trimming shortened V by 5 bases and J by 1 base, and 11 bases separated the two germline ends. Germline values: CDR1 SGHAT, CDR2 FQNNGV. The CDR3 loop spans 14 amino acids.